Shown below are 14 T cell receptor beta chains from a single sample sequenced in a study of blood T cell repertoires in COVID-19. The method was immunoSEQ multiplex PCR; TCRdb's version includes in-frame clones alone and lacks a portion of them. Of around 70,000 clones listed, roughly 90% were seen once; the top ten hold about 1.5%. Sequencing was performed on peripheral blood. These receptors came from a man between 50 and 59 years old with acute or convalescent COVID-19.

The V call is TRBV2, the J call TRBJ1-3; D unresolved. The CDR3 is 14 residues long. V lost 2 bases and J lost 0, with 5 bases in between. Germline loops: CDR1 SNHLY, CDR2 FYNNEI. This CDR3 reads CASSEHGSGNTIYF. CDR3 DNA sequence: TGTGCCAGCAGTGAACACGGCTCTGGAAACACCATATATTTT.

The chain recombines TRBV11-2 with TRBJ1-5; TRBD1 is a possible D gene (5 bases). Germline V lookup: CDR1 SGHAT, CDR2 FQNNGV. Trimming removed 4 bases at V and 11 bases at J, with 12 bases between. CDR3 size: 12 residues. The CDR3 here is CASSSRDSAQHF. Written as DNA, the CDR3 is TGTGCCAGCAGCTCGAGAGACAGTGCCCAGCATTTT.

CDR3 in amino acids: CATSRTGHLSTDTQYF. Written as DNA, the CDR3 is TGTGCCACCAGCAGAACGGGACACCTATCAACGGATACGCAGTATTTT. The chain links TRBV15 to TRBJ2-3; D might be TRBD1 (6 bases). Germline V lookup: CDR1 LNHNV, CDR2 YYDKDF (reference sequence). V lost 2 bases, J lost 6 bases, and 18 bases lay in between. This CDR3 spans 16 amino acids.

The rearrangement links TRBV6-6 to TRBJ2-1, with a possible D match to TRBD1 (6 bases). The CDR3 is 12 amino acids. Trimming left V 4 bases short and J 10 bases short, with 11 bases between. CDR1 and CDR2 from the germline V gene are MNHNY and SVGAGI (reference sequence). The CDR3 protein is CASSSDSLEQFF. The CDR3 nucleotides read TGTGCCAGCAGTTCGGACAGTCTGGAGCAGTTCTTC.

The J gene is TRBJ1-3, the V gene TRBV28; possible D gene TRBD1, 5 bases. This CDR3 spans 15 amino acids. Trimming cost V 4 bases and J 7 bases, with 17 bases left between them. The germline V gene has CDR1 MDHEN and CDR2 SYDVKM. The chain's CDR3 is CASSYGTQLGNTIYF. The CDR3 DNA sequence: TGTGCCAGCAGTTACGGGACTCAATTAGGGAACACCATATATTTT. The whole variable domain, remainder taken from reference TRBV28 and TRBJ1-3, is DVKVTQSSRYLVKRTGEKVFLECVQDMDHENMFWYRQDPGLGLRLIYFSYDVKMKEKGDIPEGYSVSREKKERFSLILESASTNQTSMYLCASSYGTQLGNTIYFGEGSWLTVV.

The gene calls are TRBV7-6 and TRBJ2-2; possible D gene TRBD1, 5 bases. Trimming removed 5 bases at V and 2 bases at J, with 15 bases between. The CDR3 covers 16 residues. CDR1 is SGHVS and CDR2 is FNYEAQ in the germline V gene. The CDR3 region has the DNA TGTGCCAGCAGCCCCTCCCCCCAGGGAAACACCGGGGAGCTGTTTTTT. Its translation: CASSPSPQGNTGELFF. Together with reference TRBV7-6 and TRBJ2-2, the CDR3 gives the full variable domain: GAGVSQSPRYKVTKRGQDVALRCDPISGHVSLYWYRQALGQGPEFLTYFNYEAQQDKSGLPNDRFSAERPEGSISTLTIQRTEQRDSAMYRCASSPSPQGNTGELFFGEGSRLTVL.

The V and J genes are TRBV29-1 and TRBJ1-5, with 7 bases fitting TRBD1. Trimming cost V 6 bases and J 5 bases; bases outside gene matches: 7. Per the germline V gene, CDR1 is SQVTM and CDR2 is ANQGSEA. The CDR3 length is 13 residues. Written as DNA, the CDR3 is TGCAGCGTAACCACAGGGGCCCATCAGCCCCAGCATTTT. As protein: CSVTTGAHQPQHF.

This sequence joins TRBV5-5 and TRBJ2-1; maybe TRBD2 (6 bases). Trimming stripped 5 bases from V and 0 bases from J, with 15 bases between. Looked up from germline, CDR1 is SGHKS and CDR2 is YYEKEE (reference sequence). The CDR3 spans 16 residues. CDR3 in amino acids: CASSFIAVNSYNEQFF. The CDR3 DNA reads TGTGCCAGCAGTTTTATAGCGGTAAACTCCTACAATGAGCAGTTCTTC.

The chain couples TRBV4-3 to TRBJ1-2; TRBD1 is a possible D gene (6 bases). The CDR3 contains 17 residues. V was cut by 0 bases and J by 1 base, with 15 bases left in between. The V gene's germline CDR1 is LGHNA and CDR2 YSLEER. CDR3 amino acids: CASSQDRTDILNYGYTF. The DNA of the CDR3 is TGCGCCAGCAGCCAAGATCGGACAGATATTCTTAACTATGGCTACACCTTC.

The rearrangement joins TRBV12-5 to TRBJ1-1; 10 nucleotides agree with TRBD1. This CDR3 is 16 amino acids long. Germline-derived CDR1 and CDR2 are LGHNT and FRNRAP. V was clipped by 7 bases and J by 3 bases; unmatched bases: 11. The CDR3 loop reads CASAYFLGTGDTEAFF. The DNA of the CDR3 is TGTGCTAGTGCTTATTTTTTGGGGACAGGGGACACTGAAGCTTTCTTT.

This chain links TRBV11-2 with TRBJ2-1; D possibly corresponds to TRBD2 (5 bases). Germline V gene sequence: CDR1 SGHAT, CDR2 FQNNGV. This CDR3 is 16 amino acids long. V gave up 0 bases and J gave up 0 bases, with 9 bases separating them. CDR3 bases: TGTGCCAGCAGCTTAGATCTGGGGAGCTCCTACAATGAGCAGTTCTTC. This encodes CASSLDLGSSYNEQFF.

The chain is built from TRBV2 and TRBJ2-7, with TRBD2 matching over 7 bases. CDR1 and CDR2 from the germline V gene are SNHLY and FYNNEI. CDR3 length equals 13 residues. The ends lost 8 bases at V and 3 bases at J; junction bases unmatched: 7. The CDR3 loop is CASGLEMYYEQYF. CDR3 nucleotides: TGTGCCAGCGGACTAGAAATGTACTACGAGCAGTACTTC.

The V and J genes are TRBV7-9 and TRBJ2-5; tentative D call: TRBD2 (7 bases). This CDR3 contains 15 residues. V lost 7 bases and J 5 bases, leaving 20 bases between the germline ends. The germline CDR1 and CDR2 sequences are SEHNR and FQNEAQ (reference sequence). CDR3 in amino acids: CASTVGAGVSETQYF. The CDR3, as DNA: TGTGCCAGCACCGTGGGGGCGGGAGTTAGTGAGACCCAGTACTTC. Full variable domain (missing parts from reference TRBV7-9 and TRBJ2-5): DTGVSQNPRHKITKRGQNVTFRCDPISEHNRLYWYRQTLGQGPEFLTYFQNEAQLEKSRLLSDRFSAERPKGSFSTLEIQRTEQGDSAMYLCASTVGAGVSETQYFGPGTRLLVL.

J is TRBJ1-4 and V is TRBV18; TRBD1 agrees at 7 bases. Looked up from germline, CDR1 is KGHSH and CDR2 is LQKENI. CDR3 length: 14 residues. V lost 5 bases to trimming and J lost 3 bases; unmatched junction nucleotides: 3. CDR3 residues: CASSGTEANEKLFF. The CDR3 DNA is TGTGCCAGCTCAGGGACAGAGGCTAATGAAAAACTGTTTTTT. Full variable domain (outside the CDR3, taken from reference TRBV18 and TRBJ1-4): NAGVMQNPRHLVRRRGQEARLRCSPMKGHSHVYWYRQLPEEGLKFMVYLQKENIIDESGMPKERFSAEFPKEGPSILRIQQVVRGDSAAYFCASSGTEANEKLFFGSGTQLSVL.